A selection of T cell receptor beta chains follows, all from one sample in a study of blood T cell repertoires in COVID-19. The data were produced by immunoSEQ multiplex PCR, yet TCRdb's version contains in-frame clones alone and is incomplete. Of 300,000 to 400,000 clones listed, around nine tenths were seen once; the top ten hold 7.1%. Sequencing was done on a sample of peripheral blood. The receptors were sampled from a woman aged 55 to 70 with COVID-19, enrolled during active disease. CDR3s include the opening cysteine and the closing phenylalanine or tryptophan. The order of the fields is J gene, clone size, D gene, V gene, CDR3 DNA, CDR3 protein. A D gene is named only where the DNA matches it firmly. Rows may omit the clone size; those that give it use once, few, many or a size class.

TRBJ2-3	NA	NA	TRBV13	TGTGCCAGCAGCTCGGGGTCAGATACGCAGTATTTT	CASSSGSDTQYF
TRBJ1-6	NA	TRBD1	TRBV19	TGTGCCAGTACCCCGGGACAGGGCTATAATTCACCCCTCCACTTT	CASTPGQGYNSPLHF
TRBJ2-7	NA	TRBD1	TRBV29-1	TGCAGCGTTGAAGATCCCGACAGGGGATTCTACGAGCAGTACTTC	CSVEDPDRGFYEQYF
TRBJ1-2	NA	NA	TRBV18	TGTGCCAGCTCACCCAAGAGGATGGATGGCTACACCTTC	CASSPKRMDGYTF
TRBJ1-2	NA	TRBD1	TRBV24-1	TGTGCCACCGGGGGGACAGCCTCTAACTATGGCTACACCTTC	CATGGTASNYGYTF
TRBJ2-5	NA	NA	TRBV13	TGTGCCAGCAGCTCCGCAGGGTTCTGGACCCAGTACTTC	CASSSAGFWTQYF
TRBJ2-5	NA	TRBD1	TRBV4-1	TGCGCCAGCAGCCAAGGAACGACGACAGGGAAGGAGACCCAGTACTTC	CASSQGTTTGKETQYF
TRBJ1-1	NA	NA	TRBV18	TGTGCCAGCTCACCAGAAATTAATGGGAGGGAACACGCCGACTTGAACACTGAAGCTTTCTTT	CASSPEINGREHADLNTEAFF
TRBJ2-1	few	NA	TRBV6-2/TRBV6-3	TGTGCCAGCAGTAGCCCTTTCTACAATGAGCAGTTCTTC	CASSSPFYNEQFF
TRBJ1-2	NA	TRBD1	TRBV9	TGTGCCAGCAGCGCCTGGACAGGGGGCGTTAAAAAAAGTGGCTACACCTTC	CASSAWTGGVKKSGYTF
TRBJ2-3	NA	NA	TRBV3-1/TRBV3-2	TGTGCCAGCAGCCAAGATCCCCAGACAGATACGCAGTATTTT	CASSQDPQTDTQYF
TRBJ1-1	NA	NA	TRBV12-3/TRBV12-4	TGTGCCAGCAGTTTTCGTCCGGGAACTGAAGCTTTCTTT	CASSFRPGTEAFF
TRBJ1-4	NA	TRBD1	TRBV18	TGTGCCAGCTCACCACGGGGACAGGGGAAGGAAAAACTGTTTTTT	CASSPRGQGKEKLFF
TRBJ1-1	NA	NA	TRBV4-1	TGCGCCAGCAGCCAAGATTCAGGAGGGAACACTGAAGCTTTCTTT	CASSQDSGGNTEAFF
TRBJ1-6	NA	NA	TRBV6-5	TGTGCCAGCAGTTACTCGGCAGGGAATTCACCCCTCCACTTT	CASSYSAGNSPLHF
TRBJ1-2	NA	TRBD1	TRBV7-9	TGTGCCAGCAGCTCGACAGGGGCAATCTATGGCTACACCTTC	CASSSTGAIYGYTF
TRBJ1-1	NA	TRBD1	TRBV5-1	TGCGCCAGCAGCTTAGGGACAGGGAACACTGAAGCTTTCTTT	CASSLGTGNTEAFF
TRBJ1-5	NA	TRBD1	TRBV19	TGTGCCAGTCATGACAGGGTCAATCAGCCCCAGCATTTT	CASHDRVNQPQHF
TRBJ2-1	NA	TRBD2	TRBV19	TGTGCCAGTAGTATTGATACAGGACTAGATTTTCCCAATGAGCAGTTCTTC	CASSIDTGLDFPNEQFF
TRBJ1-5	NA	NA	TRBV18	TGTGCCAGCTCACCAACCGGGGGAGATCAGCCCCAGCATTTT	CASSPTGGDQPQHF
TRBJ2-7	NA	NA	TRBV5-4	TGTGCCAGCAGCTTGGAGGCCTGGTCGCGGGGCTCCTACGAGCAGTACTTC	CASSLEAWSRGSYEQYF
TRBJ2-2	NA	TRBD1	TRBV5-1	TGCGCCAGCAGACGACGACAGGGGTCTGAAGGGGAGCTGTTTTTT	CASRRRQGSEGELFF
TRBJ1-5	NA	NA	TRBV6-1	TGTGCCAGCAGTGGACGGAGGGGTGCTAGCAATCAGCCCCAGCATTTT	CASSGRRGASNQPQHF
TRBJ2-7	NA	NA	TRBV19	TGTGCCAGTAGTATAGTCTTTCGAGTTCCGCAGGGTCCCGACGAGCAGTACTTC	CASSIVFRVPQGPDEQYF
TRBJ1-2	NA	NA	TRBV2	TGTGCCAGCAGTCAAGGGGGGGGAGCTAGCTACACCTTC	CASSQGGGASYTF
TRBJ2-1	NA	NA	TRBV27	TGTGCCAGCAGTGGAGGGGGGGTTTTTTATGAGCAGTTCTTC	CASSGGGVFYEQFF
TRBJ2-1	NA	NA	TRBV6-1	TGTGCCAGCAGTGAAGATTACAGGGACCAGGGGTTCTTC	CASSEDYRDQGFF
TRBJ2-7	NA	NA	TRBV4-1	TGCGCCAGCAGCCAGGGGCTGTCGTCGACCTACGAGCAGTACTTC	CASSQGLSSTYEQYF
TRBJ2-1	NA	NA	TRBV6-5	TGTGCCAGCAGCAGGCCCTACAATGAGCAGTTCTTC	CASSRPYNEQFF
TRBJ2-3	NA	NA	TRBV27	TGTGCCAGCACCCAGAGGAGGGCAGATACGCAGTATTTT	CASTQRRADTQYF
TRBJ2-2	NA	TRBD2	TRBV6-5	TGTGCCAGCAAGGGACTAGCGGTGGGGGAGCTGTTTTTT	CASKGLAVGELFF
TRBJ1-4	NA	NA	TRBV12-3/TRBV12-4	TGTGCCAGCAGTAGGGGAGGTAATGAAAAACTGTTTTTT	CASSRGGNEKLFF
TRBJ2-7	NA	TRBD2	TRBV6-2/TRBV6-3	TGTGCCAGCAGTTACACGGGGGGTACCTACGAGCAGTACTTC	CASSYTGGTYEQYF
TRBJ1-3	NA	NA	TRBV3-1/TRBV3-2	TGTGCCAGCAGCCAAGTGGGGGGGACTTACTCTGGAAACACCATATATTTT	CASSQVGGTYSGNTIYF
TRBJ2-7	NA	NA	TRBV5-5	TGTGCCAGCAGCGTAGAACCAGGGCTACTCTACGAGCAGTACTTC	CASSVEPGLLYEQYF
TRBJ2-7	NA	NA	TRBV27	TGTGCCAGCAGTTCAAGGGCAGGGCCGACGTACGAGCAGTACTTC	CASSSRAGPTYEQYF
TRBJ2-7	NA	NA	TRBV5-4	TGTGCCAGCAGCTTGATGAGCCAGCACGGCAGGCCCTACGAGCAGTACTTC	CASSLMSQHGRPYEQYF
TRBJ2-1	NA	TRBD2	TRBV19	TGTGCCAGTAGTAAGGGACTAGCGGGGGGTTTATACAATGAGCAGTTCTTC	CASSKGLAGGLYNEQFF
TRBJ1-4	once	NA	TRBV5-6	TGTGCCAGCAGCTTCGTCCGGGGGAATGAAAAACTGTTTTTT	CASSFVRGNEKLFF
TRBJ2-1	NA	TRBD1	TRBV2	TGTGCCAGCAGTTTACCCGGGACAGTTTACAATGAGCAGTTCTTC	CASSLPGTVYNEQFF
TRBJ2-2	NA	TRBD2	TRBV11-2	TGTGCCAGCAGCTTAACTAGCGGGGGGGATACCGGGGAGCTGTTTTTT	CASSLTSGGDTGELFF
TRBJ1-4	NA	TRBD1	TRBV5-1	TGCGCCAGCAGCCCTGGGACAGGGGGTGAAAAACTGTTTTTT	CASSPGTGGEKLFF
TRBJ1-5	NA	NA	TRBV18	TGTGCCAGCTCAGATGACAGTTTTCTCAATCAGCCCCAGCATTTT	CASSDDSFLNQPQHF
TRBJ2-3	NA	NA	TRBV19	TGTGCCAGTAGTCTTTCCAGGGATTCAGATACGCAGTATTTT	CASSLSRDSDTQYF
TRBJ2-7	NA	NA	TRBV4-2	TGTGCCAGCAGCCAACTTCTAGCTTACGAGCAGTACTTC	CASSQLLAYEQYF
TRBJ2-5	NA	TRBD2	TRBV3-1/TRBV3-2	TGTGCCAGCAGCCAACCGGGGGGGTCAGAGACCCAGTACTTC	CASSQPGGSETQYF
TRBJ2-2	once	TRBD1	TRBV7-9	TGTGCCAGCAGCCCCCTAGGGACAGGAGGAACCGGGGAGCTGTTTTTT	CASSPLGTGGTGELFF
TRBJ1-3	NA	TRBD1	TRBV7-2	TGTGCCAGCAGCACAGGGACAGGGGACACCATATATTTT	CASSTGTGDTIYF
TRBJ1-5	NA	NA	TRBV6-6	TGTGCCAGCAGCCCGCTGGGGGGGCAACAGCCCCAGCATTTT	CASSPLGGQQPQHF
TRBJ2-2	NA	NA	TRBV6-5	TGTGCCAGCAGTTACCTCAGAGGGGAGCTGTTTTTT	CASSYLRGELFF
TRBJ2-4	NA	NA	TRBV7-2	TGTGCCAGCAGCTTAGTCCTACTAGGAGAGGAGGCCAAAAACATTCAGTACTTC	CASSLVLLGEEAKNIQYF
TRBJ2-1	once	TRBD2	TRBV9	TGTGCCAGCAGCTACACTAGCGTTGGTGAGCAGTTCTTC	CASSYTSVGEQFF
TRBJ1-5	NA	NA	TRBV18	TGTGCCAGCAGCACAGGGAATCAGCCCCAGCATTTT	CASSTGNQPQHF
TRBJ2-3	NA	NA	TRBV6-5	TGTGCCAGCAGTTACCAGGGCTCACGCACAGATACGCAGTATTTT	CASSYQGSRTDTQYF
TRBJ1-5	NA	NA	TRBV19	TGTGCCAGTAGTATAGATGGAGGGTTGACCCAGCATTTT	CASSIDGGLTQHF
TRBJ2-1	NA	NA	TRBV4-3	TGCGCCAGCAGCCAAGAGGCTAGCATGGGTGAGCAGTTCTTC	CASSQEASMGEQFF
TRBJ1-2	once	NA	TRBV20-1	TGCAGTGCTAGAGACAGGCCGCGCTACACCTTC	CSARDRPRYTF
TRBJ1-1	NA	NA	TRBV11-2	TGTGCCAGCAGCTTAGGGGCGGGCACTGAAGCTTTCTTT	CASSLGAGTEAFF